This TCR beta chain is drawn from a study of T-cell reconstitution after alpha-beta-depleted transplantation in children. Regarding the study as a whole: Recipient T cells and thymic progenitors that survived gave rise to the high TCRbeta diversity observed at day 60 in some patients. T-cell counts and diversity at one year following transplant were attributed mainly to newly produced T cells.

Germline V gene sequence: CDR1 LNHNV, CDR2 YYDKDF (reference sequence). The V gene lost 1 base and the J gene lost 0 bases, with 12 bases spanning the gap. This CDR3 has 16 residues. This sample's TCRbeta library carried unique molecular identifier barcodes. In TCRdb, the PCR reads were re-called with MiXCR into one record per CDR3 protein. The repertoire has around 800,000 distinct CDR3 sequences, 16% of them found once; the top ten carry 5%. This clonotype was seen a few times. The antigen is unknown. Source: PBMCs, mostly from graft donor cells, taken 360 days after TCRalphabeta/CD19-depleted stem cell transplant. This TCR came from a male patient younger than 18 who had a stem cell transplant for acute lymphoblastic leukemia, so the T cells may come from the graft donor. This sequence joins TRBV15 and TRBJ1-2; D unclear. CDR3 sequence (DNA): TGTGCCACCAGCAGAGCCCCGACCTATACTAACTATGGCTACACCTTC. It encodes CATSRAPTYTNYGYTF.